This is a list of T cell receptor beta chains from one sample in a study of regulatory T cells in long-lasting Graves disease. Each CDR3 protein gets one entry after TCRdb re-called the multiplex PCR reads with MiXCR. The repertoire holds some 470,000 distinct CDR3 sequences, with 20% to 25% as singletons. The specimen comprised peripheral blood mononuclear cells (PBMCs), sampled when the disease was refractory, from a patient treated with antithyroid drugs. The source is a female donor with Graves disease. The CDR3 runs from the conserved cysteine through the conserved F or W. The order of the fields is V gene, J gene, CDR3 protein.

TRBV7-9	TRBJ1-4	CASSLDIMLSSTQRDEKLFF
TRBV4-2	TRBJ1-1	CASSPSTLRGTEAFF
TRBV12-3/TRBV12-4	TRBJ1-2	CASSFSQGNPHGYTF
TRBV30	TRBJ2-5	CAWSVLTQETQYF
TRBV28	TRBJ1-5	CASSFEYSQPQHF
TRBV27	TRBJ1-5	CASSPQGSRQPQHF
TRBV9	TRBJ2-7	CASSPRADLNSYEQYF
TRBV7-9	TRBJ2-6	CASSLPTGGVLGANVLTF
TRBV28	TRBJ1-5	CASRTPPNQPQHF
TRBV6-7	TRBJ1-4	CASSYSIPQAKLFF
TRBV19	TRBJ1-2	CASSPGFPYGYTF
TRBV5-1	TRBJ2-5	CASSRQTAFQETQYF
TRBV6-5	TRBJ2-2	CASSYALGLEIGELFF
TRBV6-2/TRBV6-3	TRBJ2-7	CASTYDRTGALYEQYF
TRBV29-1	TRBJ2-7	CSVEETGQGAREQYF